Detailed here is one TCR beta chain. These data originate in a study of cytomegalovirus exposure and HLA in healthy donors. Primers for the PCR totalled 60 Vbeta and 13 Jbeta. TCRdb's table, derived via immunoSEQ multiplex PCR, lists solely in-frame clones and lacks some. The sample contains about 100,000 clones, 76% of which appear only once. The CDR3 has 13 residues. Germline V gives CDR1 MNHNS, CDR2 SASEGT. V lost 4 bases and J 5 bases, leaving 9 bases between the germline ends. This sequence was found in an older woman in good health and CMV-seropositive. The chain recombines TRBV6-1 with TRBJ1-5; D unclear. The material sequenced was PBMCs. CDR3 amino acids: CASSVGSDQPQHF. The CDR3 DNA reads as TGTGCCAGCAGTGTAGGCAGCGATCAGCCCCAGCATTTT.